This TCR beta chain was observed in a study of blood T cells in healthy people across ages. The second PCR ran about 6 to 11 cycles with a sample-barcoded 5' primer and J-beta primers. TCRdb itself ran the 5' RACE reads through MiXCR, one entry per CDR3 protein. In the table there are about 1,800,000 distinct CDR3 sequences, 28% of which are singletons. General study results and limits: Donor CMV infection status was unknown, possibly confounding age-related changes in expanded clonotypes.

This clonotype has a single count. What it recognizes is unknown. Each sample gave at least 6.5 million isolated PBMCs. Trimming removed 1 base at V and 7 bases at J, with 12 bases between. There are 14 residues in the CDR3. Sequencing was carried out using blood. The chain carries TRBV12-3 or TRBV12-4 and TRBJ2-3; D is unresolved. The clonotype originates from a woman under 40 in good health. The CDR3 coding sequence is TGTGCCAGCAGTTTAGTACAGAGCGCAAATACGCAGTATTTT. Amino acids: CASSLVQSANTQYF.